The 13 T cell receptor beta chains reported below all come from one sample, sequenced in a study of OX40 agonist ivuxolimab in advanced cancers. Library preparation was by the immunoSEQ multiplex PCR assay. TCRdb's version of the immuneACCESS table is confined to in-frame rearrangements and falls short of the full clone set. An unresolved V gene accounts for under half of the shortfall where checked; the remainder is of unknown origin. The sample yields 65,000 to 95,000 clones; around 87% were counted once. Jointly, the top ten make up approximately 6.2% of the sample. The sample consisted of CD4+ or CD8+ T cells sorted from blood, taken in a trial of the OX40 agonist ivuxolimab. All receptors come from an adult with an advanced solid tumor such as melanoma, head and neck, liver or kidney cancer.

CDR3 protein: CASSKEPLRDRRYQPQHF. CDR3 nucleotide sequence: TGTGCCAGCAGCAAAGAACCCCTGCGGGACAGACGGTATCAGCCCCAGCATTTT. The V call is TRBV21-1, the J call TRBJ1-5; the table calls TRBD1, which could not be checked here. TRBV21-1 represents a pseudogene. The CDR3 loop spans 18 amino acids.

The V and J genes are TRBV27 and TRBJ1-6, with 7 positions matching TRBD1. The V gene's germline CDR1 is MNHEY and CDR2 SMNVEV (reference sequence). CDR3 size: 15 residues. J gave up 10 bases and V 6 bases, and 12 bases lay outside the gene matches. The DNA of the CDR3 is TGTGCCAGCAGACCCAGACAGGGAGGGGAGTCACCCCTCCACTTT. Its translation: CASRPRQGGESPLHF.

The chain combines TRBV28 with TRBJ1-5; 9 bases fit TRBD1. Looked up from germline, CDR1 is MDHEN and CDR2 is SYDVKM. CDR3 length equals 15 residues. J gave up 10 bases and V 7 bases, and 14 bases lay outside the gene matches. CDR3 nucleotide sequence: TGTGCCAGCACCCGGACGGGACAGGGCCAGAAACCCCAGCATTTT. It is translated as CASTRTGQGQKPQHF.

This clone appeared a single time. The chain links TRBV5-1 to TRBJ2-1; D not certain. With 3 bases removed from V and 0 bases from J, the gap between germline ends came to 13 bases. Germline V gene sequence: CDR1 SGHRS, CDR2 YFSETQ. The CDR3 extends over 16 amino acids. CDR3 sequence (DNA): TGCGCCAGCAGCTACCGGATGAAAGGCTCCTACAATGAGCAGTTCTTC. Translation: CASSYRMKGSYNEQFF.

This chain uses TRBV25-1 with TRBJ2-1; a possible D gene is TRBD2 (5 bases). Germline V CDR1 and CDR2: MGHDK, SYGVNS. The V end lost 4 bases, the J end lost 7 bases, and 20 bases lay between the germline ends. The CDR3 sequence is 16 residues long. CDR3 protein: CASSARSGLSWNEQFF. The CDR3 nucleotides read TGTGCCAGCAGTGCTCGCAGCGGCCTCTCCTGGAATGAGCAGTTCTTC.

The chain carries TRBV27 and TRBJ2-1; D is undetermined. The CDR3 runs 9 residues. Germline V lookup: CDR1 MNHEY, CDR2 SMNVEV (reference sequence). Trimming took off 9 bases at V and 8 bases at J, with 5 bases between the two ends. The CDR3 here is CASLDEQFF. Here the CDR3 DNA reads TGTGCCAGTTTGGATGAGCAGTTCTTC.

This clone was recorded a few times. The CDR3 spells CASSWDTGNTIYF. The CDR3 bases are TGTGCCAGCAGCTGGGACACTGGAAACACCATATATTTT. The chain is built from TRBV7-9 and TRBJ1-3; TRBD1 is a possible D gene (6 bases). V gave up 4 bases and J gave up 2 bases, with 6 bases separating them. CDR1 is SEHNR and CDR2 is FQNEAQ in the germline V gene (reference sequence). The CDR3 runs to 13 residues.

This clone was detected once. V is TRBV25-1 and J is TRBJ1-1, with D tentatively TRBD1 (5 bases). Germline CDR1 is MGHDK and CDR2 is SYGVNS. The V end was cut by 6 bases, the J end by 4 bases, with 12 bases between. This CDR3 has 13 amino acids. The CDR3 loop reads CASRTTGVTEAFF. The CDR3 DNA sequence: TGTGCCAGCAGGACCACGGGGGTCACTGAAGCTTTCTTT.

This clone has more than one count but fewer than ten. The chain employs TRBV28 and TRBJ1-4; 7 nucleotides match TRBD1. The CDR3 spans 15 residues. The J segment lost 0 bases and the V segment lost 7 bases, leaving 5 bases of the junction unmatched. The germline gives CDR1 MDHEN, CDR2 SYDVKM. The CDR3 protein is CASKGAIATNEKLFF. As DNA, the CDR3 is TGTGCCAGCAAGGGGGCTATCGCAACTAATGAAAAACTGTTTTTT.

This clone showed up many times. V is TRBV11-1 and J is TRBJ1-2; 11 positions agree with TRBD1. V lost 9 bases and J lost 3; bases outside the gene matches: 9. Germline V gene lookup returns CDR1 SGHAT and CDR2 FQDESV (reference sequence). The CDR3 has 15 residues. For the CDR3, the DNA is TGTGCCAGTTCCGGACAGGGGGCTAAAGACTATGGCTACACCTTC. Translation: CASSGQGAKDYGYTF.

This chain joins TRBV7-9 and TRBJ1-5; no clear D gene. The CDR3 runs to 12 residues. Germline V gives CDR1 SEHNR, CDR2 FQNEAQ (reference sequence). The V end was cut by 1 base, the J end by 10 bases, with 8 bases between. The CDR3 bases are TGTGCCAGCAGCTTAGAAGGCGGACCCCAGCATTTT. It yields the protein CASSLEGGPQHF.

V and J are TRBV18 and TRBJ1-1; the D is unclear. Trimming removed 2 bases from V and 1 base from J, with 2 bases in between. This CDR3 region has 12 residues. The germline CDR1 and CDR2 sequences are KGHSH and LQKENI. The CDR3, as DNA: TGTGCCAGCTCACCAACGAACACTGAAGCTTTCTTT. As protein: CASSPTNTEAFF.

J is TRBJ2-1 and V is TRBV21-1; the D call in the table, TRBD2, was not verified against the DNA. TRBV21-1 is noted as a pseudogene. The CDR3 extends over 16 amino acids. The CDR3 loop reads CASSKSKREGHHEQFF. CDR3 nucleotide sequence: TGTGCCAGCAGCAAGAGTAAGCGGGAGGGCCATCATGAGCAGTTCTTC.